These 31 T cell receptor beta chains were all obtained from the same sample, sequenced in a study of cytomegalovirus exposure and HLA in healthy donors. Only in-frame clones appear in the TCRdb table, and some are missing; sequencing was by immunoSEQ multiplex PCR. The sample comprises around 200,000 clones, approximately 78% of which are singletons, and 1% to 1.5% rests with the top ten. The material sequenced was PBMCs. The receptors were sampled from a woman between 25 and 40 years old in good health and CMV-seronegative.

This CDR3 reads CTSSRGSSNEKLFF. For the CDR3, the DNA is TGCACCAGCAGCCGCGGTTCATCTAATGAAAAACTGTTTTTT. The chain couples TRBV1 to TRBJ1-4. TRBV1 corresponds to a pseudogene. The CDR3 contains 14 residues.

This clone was counted a single time. This chain joins TRBV6-5 and TRBJ2-1; D may be TRBD1 (5 bases). Trimming took off 0 bases at V and 7 bases at J, with 13 bases between the two ends. From germline, CDR1 is MNHEY and CDR2 SVGAGI. The CDR3 runs 15 residues. CDR3 in amino acids: CASSYSLGARNEQFF. Written as DNA, the CDR3 is TGTGCCAGCAGTTACTCGCTAGGGGCTAGGAATGAGCAGTTCTTC.

This chain uses TRBV5-1 with TRBJ2-1, with TRBD2 identical over 8 bases. The CDR3 runs 17 residues. CDR1 and CDR2 (germline): SGHRS, YFSETQ. With 1 base clipped from V and 9 bases from J, the junction kept 15 bases outside the gene matches. CDR3 coding DNA: TGCGCCAGCAGCTTGAATGGTGCCGGGACTAGTTTTAGTGAGCAGTTCTTC. Amino acid sequence: CASSLNGAGTSFSEQFF.

This clone appeared a single time. The V call is TRBV15, the J call TRBJ1-5; D may be TRBD1 (5 bases). The ends were cut back, 3 bases at V and 4 bases at J, with 19 bases in the middle. Germline V gene lookup returns CDR1 LNHNV and CDR2 YYDKDF (reference sequence). CDR3 length: 17 residues. The CDR3 spells CATSRRTGGELNQPQHF. CDR3 in DNA: TGTGCCACCAGCAGGAGAACGGGGGGGGAACTGAATCAGCCCCAGCATTTT.

The CDR3 DNA follows: TGTGCCAGCAGCCAGGGACAGGGGGCTGGGCAGCCCCAGCATTTT. This sequence encodes CASSQGQGAGQPQHF. V gene TRBV7-8 combines with J gene TRBJ1-5; 12 nucleotides line up with TRBD1. This CDR3 has 15 amino acids. After removal of 5 bases from V and 7 bases from J, the junction contained 6 bases not matched to a gene. Germline V gene sequence: CDR1 SGHVS, CDR2 FQNEAQ. The whole variable domain, filled in from reference TRBV7-8 and TRBJ1-5, reads GAGVSQSPRYKVAKRGQDVALRCDPISGHVSLFWYQQALGQGPEFLTYFQNEAQLDKSGLPSDRFFAERPEGSVSTLKIQRTQQEDSAVYLCASSQGQGAGQPQHFGDGTRLSIL.

The V call is TRBV4-2, the J call TRBJ2-3; D ambiguous. Trimming cost V 4 bases and J 7 bases, with 18 bases left between them. Germline lookup yields CDR1 LGHNA and CDR2 YNFKEQ. This CDR3 contains 15 residues. The CDR3 DNA sequence: TGTGCCAGCAGCCCATTAAACGCTAGATCAAATACGCAGTATTTT. It specifies CASSPLNARSNTQYF.

The table lists this clone with a count of one. This chain uses TRBV6-5 with TRBJ2-2; 7 nucleotides agree with TRBD1. The CDR3 has 14 residues. The V segment lost 7 bases and the J segment 5 bases; nucleotides outside the gene matches: 7. Germline V gene sequence: CDR1 MNHEY, CDR2 SVGAGI. Written as DNA, the CDR3 is TGTGCCAGCACTCCGACAGGGATAACCGGGGAGCTGTTTTTT. It translates to CASTPTGITGELFF.

The table lists this clone with a few counts. The CDR3 sequence: CASSEGRWVGGYTF. The CDR3 nucleotides read TGTGCCAGCAGTGAGGGCAGGTGGGTCGGTGGCTACACCTTC. The V and J genes are TRBV2 and TRBJ1-2; D call uncertain. Per germline, CDR1 SNHLY and CDR2 FYNNEI. The CDR3 is 14 amino acids. Trimming took off 3 bases at V and 7 bases at J, with 15 bases between the two ends. The variable domain in full, completed from reference TRBV2 and TRBJ1-2, reads EPEVTQTPSHQVTQMGQEVILRCVPISNHLYFYWYRQILGQKVEFLVSFYNNEISEKSEIFDDQFSVERPDGSNFTLKIRSTKLEDSAMYFCASSEGRWVGGYTFGSGTRLTVV.

The V call is TRBV19, the J call TRBJ1-1, with a weak D call TRBD1 (6 bases). The CDR3 runs to 13 residues. Germline V gene data show CDR1 as LNHDA and CDR2 as SQIVND (reference sequence). The germline V and J ends were trimmed by 1 base and 8 bases, with 11 bases remaining between them. The CDR3 spells CASSIGTGNEAFF. CDR3 nucleotide sequence: TGTGCCAGTAGTATAGGCACAGGGAACGAAGCTTTCTTT.

The rearrangement joins TRBV29-1 to TRBJ1-1, with D maybe TRBD1 (6 bases). V lost 2 bases, J lost 8 bases, and 15 bases lay in between. The CDR3 is 13 residues long. The germline CDR1 and CDR2 sequences are SQVTM and ANQGSEA. CDR3 DNA: TGCAGCGTTGAATCACCAGGGGTCCGAGAAGCTTTCTTT. Translating gives CSVESPGVREAFF. Variable domain in full (rest from reference TRBV29-1 and TRBJ1-1): SAVISQKPSRDICQRGTSLTIQCQVDSQVTMMFWYRQQPGQSLTLIATANQGSEATYESGFVIDKFPISRPNLTFSTLTVSNMSPEDSSIYLCSVESPGVREAFFGQGTRLTVV.

The J gene is TRBJ1-2, the V gene TRBV28; D may be TRBD1 (6 bases). This CDR3 is built from 15 residues. Trimming took off 9 bases at V and 4 bases at J, with 21 bases between the two ends. Germline V CDR1 and CDR2: MDHEN, SYDVKM. CDR3 loop: CASSLGGALVYGYTF. The CDR3 DNA reads as TGTGCCAGTTCCTTGGGGGGGGCGCTGGTCTATGGCTACACCTTC.

The chain has TRBV5-1 and TRBJ2-1, with 12 bases fitting TRBD2. CDR3 size: 17 residues. V lost 2 bases, J lost 4 bases, and 7 bases stayed unmatched. Germline CDR1 is SGHRS and CDR2 is YFSETQ. The CDR3 bases are TGCGCCAGCAGCTTTCCACTAGCGGGAGGTTCTTACAATGAGCAGTTCTTC. Protein sequence: CASSFPLAGGSYNEQFF. Complete variable domain (other parts from reference TRBV5-1 and TRBJ2-1): KAGVTQTPRYLIKTRGQQVTLSCSPISGHRSVSWYQQTPGQGLQFLFEYFSETQRNKGNFPGRFSGRQFSNSRSEMNVSTLELGDSALYLCASSFPLAGGSYNEQFFGPGTRLTVL.

The chain has TRBV10-3 and TRBJ2-7, with 8 bases matching TRBD1. The trim removed 2 bases at V and 5 bases at J, leaving 8 bases unmatched. CDR1 is ENHRY and CDR2 is SYGVKD in the germline V gene. The CDR3 runs to 15 residues. CDR3 residues: CAISEQDRGRDEQYF. The CDR3, as DNA: TGTGCCATCAGTGAGCAAGACAGGGGACGCGACGAGCAGTACTTC.

The chain employs TRBV6-5 and TRBJ1-4; 7 bases agree with TRBD1. The CDR3 sequence is 14 residues long. CDR1 is MNHEY, CDR2 SVGAGI, per germline. V lost 5 bases to trimming and J lost 7 bases; unmatched junction nucleotides: 7. In DNA, the CDR3 is TGTGCCAGCAGTAGACAGGGCGGGTTTGAAAAACTGTTTTTT. This encodes CASSRQGGFEKLFF.

The V and J genes are TRBV6-6 and TRBJ1-1, with D unclear. The V end lost 5 bases, the J end lost 0 bases, and 7 bases lay between the germline ends. Per germline, CDR1 MNHNY and CDR2 SVGAGI (reference sequence). CDR3 length: 13 amino acids. CDR3 sequence (DNA): TGTGCCAGCAGTACTGACATGAACACTGAAGCTTTCTTT. Protein sequence: CASSTDMNTEAFF.

This chain uses TRBV5-1 with TRBJ2-7; 10 positions agree with TRBD1. The CDR3 extends over 14 amino acids. Losses at the gene ends were 4 bases for V and 1 base for J; bases not matched to a gene: 2. Germline V gives CDR1 SGHRS, CDR2 YFSETQ. This CDR3 is CASSRTGGSYEQYF. Written as DNA, the CDR3 is TGCGCCAGCAGCCGGACAGGGGGGTCCTACGAGCAGTACTTC.

The genes are TRBV5-6 and TRBJ2-7, with D possibly TRBD2 on 6 matching bases. The CDR3 is 14 amino acids. Germline CDR1 and CDR2: SGHDT and YYEEEE. V was trimmed by 3 bases and J by 3 bases, leaving 13 bases between them. The CDR3, as DNA: TGTGCCAGCAGCTCCCTAGCGCCCTACTACGAGCAGTACTTC. Residues: CASSSLAPYYEQYF.

This chain uses TRBV27 with TRBJ1-2; TRBD1 aligns across 8 bases. V trimming: 4 bases; J trimming: 11 bases; junction bases outside the gene matches: 6. Per the germline V gene, CDR1 is MNHEY and CDR2 is SMNVEV (reference sequence). The CDR3 extends over 12 amino acids. The CDR3 is CASSSRQGKYTF. The CDR3 nucleotides read TGTGCCAGCAGTTCCCGACAGGGGAAATACACCTTC.

The chain recombines TRBV6-5 with TRBJ1-3; D is unclear. The CDR3 totals 16 residues. CDR1 is MNHEY, CDR2 SVGAGI, per germline. V was shortened by 0 bases and J by 6 bases, with 15 bases between the two germline ends. The CDR3 region is CASSYSYRVKTNTIYF. The CDR3 DNA sequence: TGTGCCAGCAGTTACTCATACAGAGTAAAAACAAACACCATATATTTT.

V is TRBV15 and J is TRBJ1-2; TRBD1 agrees at 7 bases. The CDR3 length is 14 residues. V lost 2 bases to trimming and J lost 4 bases; unmatched junction nucleotides: 4. CDR1 LNHNV and CDR2 YYDKDF come from the germline V gene (reference sequence). The CDR3 spells CATSRNRGGYGYTF. The DNA of the CDR3 is TGTGCCACCAGCAGAAACAGGGGCGGCTATGGCTACACCTTC.

The chain carries TRBV2 and TRBJ1-5; the match to TRBD1 covers 9 bases. J was trimmed by 7 bases and V by 4 bases; bases with no gene match: 8. CDR3 size: 15 residues. Germline V CDR1 and CDR2: SNHLY, FYNNEI. The CDR3 DNA follows: TGTGCCAGCAGTGCCGACAGGGGGTTAGGACAGCCCCAGCATTTT. Amino acids: CASSADRGLGQPQHF.

The rearrangement joins TRBV6-5 to TRBJ1-5; 8 nucleotides align to TRBD1. The CDR3 contains 16 residues. Looked up from germline, CDR1 is MNHEY and CDR2 is SVGAGI. Trimming cost V 0 bases and J 7 bases; bases outside gene matches: 8. DNA of the CDR3: TGTGCCAGCAGTTACTCTTTCAGGGGGCGGGAACAGCCCCAGCATTTT. This codes for CASSYSFRGREQPQHF.

V gene TRBV20-1 combines with J gene TRBJ2-5; D is ambiguous. The CDR3 has 10 amino acids. Germline loops: CDR1 DFQATT, CDR2 SNEGSKA (reference sequence). Trimming stripped 5 bases from V and 4 bases from J, with 5 bases between. The CDR3 loop is CSAAIETQYF. The DNA of the CDR3 is TGCAGTGCTGCGATAGAGACCCAGTACTTC.

This clone was seen only once. The CDR3 loop reads CASSLSRGLRGYTF. The CDR3 bases are TGTGCCAGCAGTTTATCGAGGGGGCTTCGGGGCTACACCTTC. V is TRBV27 and J is TRBJ1-2; 7 bases are shared with TRBD1. V lost 0 bases, J lost 8 bases, and 6 bases stayed unmatched. Germline loops: CDR1 MNHEY, CDR2 SMNVEV (reference sequence). This CDR3 contains 14 residues.

V gene TRBV29-1 combines with J gene TRBJ2-1, with 13 positions matching TRBD2. Germline V gene lookup returns CDR1 SQVTM and CDR2 ANQGSEA. The CDR3 has 15 residues. Germline trimming cut 3 bases from V and 8 bases from J; bases unmatched to any gene: 7. The CDR3 region has the DNA TGCAGCGTTGACCCCGGACTAGCGGGAGTCCATGAGCAGTTCTTC. This codes for CSVDPGLAGVHEQFF.

The chain links TRBV9 to TRBJ2-2, with D perhaps matching TRBD2 (6 bases). With 0 bases removed from V and 6 bases from J, the gap between germline ends came to 18 bases. The CDR3 consists of 17 residues. Germline values: CDR1 SGDLS, CDR2 YYNGEE. CDR3: CASSVAGARGGAGELFF. CDR3 in DNA: TGTGCCAGCAGCGTAGCTGGGGCCCGAGGAGGGGCCGGGGAGCTGTTTTTT. Combining the CDR3 with reference TRBV9 and TRBJ2-2 gives the whole variable domain DSGVTQTPKHLITATGQRVTLRCSPRSGDLSVYWYQQSLDQGLQFLIQYYNGEERAKGNILERFSAQQFPDLHSELNLSSLELGDSALYFCASSVAGARGGAGELFFGEGSRLTVL.

This clone was counted a single time. CDR3 bases: TGCGCCAGCAGCTGGGGACAGACGGGAACTGAAGCTTTCTTT. Translating gives CASSWGQTGTEAFF. The chain links TRBV5-1 to TRBJ1-1; 7 positions agree with TRBD1. The V gene's germline CDR1 is SGHRS and CDR2 YFSETQ. V was clipped by 3 bases and J by 5 bases; unmatched bases: 7. The CDR3 runs to 14 residues.

This clone was seen a handful of times. The V call is TRBV2, the J call TRBJ2-7; 9 bases are shared with TRBD1. The CDR3 contains 14 residues. Germline CDR1 reads SNHLY; CDR2 reads FYNNEI. V was pared by 5 bases and J by 3 bases, with 5 bases of the junction left unmatched. The DNA of the CDR3 is TGTGCCAGCAGTTCGACAGGGGGGCTCTACGAGCAGTACTTC. It yields the protein CASSSTGGLYEQYF.

This clone has a single count. The rearrangement links TRBV2 to TRBJ2-2; the D gene is possibly TRBD2 (6 bases). Trimming stripped 3 bases from V and 0 bases from J, with 8 bases between. The CDR3 sequence is 15 residues long. The germline CDR1 and CDR2 sequences are SNHLY and FYNNEI. CDR3 amino acids: CASSEEGPNTGELFF. The CDR3 nucleotides read TGTGCCAGCAGTGAGGAGGGACCGAACACCGGGGAGCTGTTTTTT.

CDR3 sequence: CASGGVAERRDTQYF. DNA of the CDR3: TGTGCCAGCGGGGGGGTAGCGGAAAGACGGGATACGCAGTATTTT. The rearrangement joins TRBV7-2 to TRBJ2-3; 7 nucleotides align to TRBD2. J lost 6 bases, V lost 8 bases, and 14 bases had no gene match. Germline lookup yields CDR1 SGHTA and CDR2 FQGNSA. CDR3 length equals 15 residues.

The rearrangement uses TRBV6-6 and TRBJ1-3, with 7 bases matching TRBD1. In germline, CDR1 is MNHNY, CDR2 SVGAGI (reference sequence). The CDR3 runs 14 residues. V shed 5 bases, J shed 9 bases, and the junction held 10 bases outside the gene matches. CDR3 residues: CASSPRQGLATIYF. The CDR3 DNA sequence: TGTGCCAGCAGTCCTCGACAGGGACTAGCCACCATATATTTT.